Each of the 11 T cell receptor beta chains below was sequenced from the same sample in a study of T-cell memory formation after mild COVID-19 (dated by TCRdb to about 2021). The library was made by 5' RACE. These reads were obtained on an Illumina NovaSeq 6000. TCRdb reprocessing: public reads trimmed at Q25 with fastp, clones called with MiXCR, in-frame beta chains kept. Rows with a matching CDR3 protein are joined into one entry that keeps the most common DNA and genes. The sample table contains 550,000 to 700,000 distinct CDR3 sequences; only one count was recorded for roughly 17% of them. The ten largest account for about 8.6% of the sample. The specimen was PBMCs or a T cell subset sorted from them (not recorded which). These TCRs come from an adult woman who had mild COVID-19 (a few samples of this study predate the infection). The sample titles of this study are shuffled in the database, so cell type and time point are left out; the donor was told from shared clones.

V usage is TRBV4-1 and J usage is TRBJ2-1; 8 bases align to TRBD2. V was clipped by 2 bases and J by 3 bases; unmatched bases: 6. Germline CDR1 reads MGHRA; CDR2 reads YSYEKL. This CDR3 has 16 residues. The CDR3 sequence: CASSQIELAVYNEQFF. For the CDR3, the DNA is TGCGCCAGCAGCCAAATAGAACTAGCGGTCTACAATGAGCAGTTCTTC.

The gene calls are TRBV9 and TRBJ2-3; D remains ambiguous. The CDR3 totals 14 residues. V lost 0 bases and J lost 3, with 8 bases in between. In germline, CDR1 is SGDLS, CDR2 YYNGEE. CDR3 DNA sequence: TGTGCCAGCAGCGTAGATATATTTACAGATACGCAGTATTTT. It yields the protein CASSVDIFTDTQYF.

This clonotype was seen ten or more times. J is TRBJ1-2 and V is TRBV12-3 or TRBV12-4; 7 nucleotides agree with TRBD1. This CDR3 has 14 residues. Germline trimming cut 6 bases from V and 4 bases from J; bases unmatched to any gene: 8. In DNA, the CDR3 is TGTGCCAGCAGGCCTAACGGACAGGCCTATGGCTACACCTTC. It is translated as CASRPNGQAYGYTF.

This chain uses TRBV12-3 or TRBV12-4 with TRBJ2-7; maybe TRBD1 (5 bases). With 2 bases removed from V and 2 bases from J, the gap between germline ends came to 10 bases. The CDR3 is 14 residues long. The CDR3 coding sequence is TGTGCCAGCAGTTTACTAGGGGTGGCCTACGAGCAGTACTTC. It translates to CASSLLGVAYEQYF.

In this sample, this clonotype turned up a few times. This chain joins TRBV9 and TRBJ2-3; D not resolved. The V end was cut by 0 bases, the J end by 5 bases, with 10 bases between. This CDR3 is built from 14 residues. Per germline, CDR1 SGDLS and CDR2 YYNGEE. Here the CDR3 DNA reads TGTGCCAGCAGCGTAGCCCATTCGGAAGATACGCAGTATTTT. Residues: CASSVAHSEDTQYF.

The chain joins TRBV7-2 to TRBJ2-5; D possibly matches TRBD1 or TRBD2 (5 bases each). Trimming pared 0 bases from V and 4 bases from J, leaving 12 bases between. CDR3 length equals 15 residues. Germline V CDR1 and CDR2: SGHTA, FQGNSA. The CDR3 DNA reads as TGTGCCAGCAGCTTAGCGGTTACGGGGCCAGAGACCCAGTACTTC. Translating gives CASSLAVTGPETQYF.

There are a few counts of this clonotype. The chain is built from TRBV5-5 and TRBJ2-1; D gene uncertain. Germline V gene sequence: CDR1 SGHKS, CDR2 YYEKEE (reference sequence). The V and J ends lost 6 bases and 0 bases respectively, with 10 bases between them. The CDR3 runs 14 residues. CDR3 nucleotide sequence: TGTGCCAGCACCCTATTAAGCTCCTACAATGAGCAGTTCTTC. Encoded protein: CASTLLSSYNEQFF.

This clonotype was counted at least ten times. This sequence joins TRBV5-1 and TRBJ2-1, with TRBD1 matching over 9 bases. The trim removed 3 bases at V and 2 bases at J, leaving 3 bases unmatched. The CDR3 loop spans 15 amino acids. Germline assignment: CDR1 SGHRS and CDR2 YFSETQ. The CDR3 DNA is TGCGCCAGCAGCTCTGGACAGGGGACCTACAATGAGCAGTTCTTC. As protein: CASSSGQGTYNEQFF.

V is TRBV30 and J is TRBJ2-3; perhaps TRBD2 as D (5 bases). The germline gives CDR1 GTSNPN, CDR2 SVGIG (reference sequence). Trimming stripped 0 bases from V and 5 bases from J, with 9 bases between. The CDR3 extends over 13 amino acids. This CDR3 is CAWSVLGRDTQYF. The CDR3 DNA is TGTGCCTGGAGTGTTCTGGGGAGAGATACGCAGTATTTT.

The rearrangement joins TRBV6-2 or TRBV6-3 to TRBJ1-5; D is unresolved. Germline CDR1 reads MNHEY; CDR2 reads SVGEGT. The V gene lost 5 bases and the J gene lost 7 bases, with 18 bases spanning the gap. The CDR3 has 15 amino acids. Written as DNA, the CDR3 is TGTGCCAGCAGTGACGTACACTCGAATGGACAGCCCCAGCATTTT. Protein product: CASSDVHSNGQPQHF.

This clonotype has only a few counts. CDR3 nucleotides: TGTGCCAGCAGTGAGGATGGAGGGATAGGGCCCCAGCATTTT. Its protein product is CASSEDGGIGPQHF. The rearrangement joins TRBV6-1 to TRBJ1-5; D not certain. The CDR3 runs 14 residues. Trimming shortened V by 3 bases and J by 9 bases, and 15 bases separated the two germline ends. The germline CDR1 and CDR2 sequences are MNHNS and SASEGT.